The rows below give T cell receptor beta chains drawn from one sample of a study of shared clonotypes between healthy human individuals. This table comes from immunoSEQ multiplex PCR, and its TCRdb copy is limited to in-frame clones, with some not included. The sample consists of about 2,100,000 clones, 85% to 95% of them appearing once. Input material: naive CD8+ T cells from PBMCs. Receptor source: a young man in good health. Some clones in this sample may be carry-over from other donors' samples. Both conserved end residues are part of each CDR3. Each record gives: D gene, clone size, J gene, V gene, CDR3 DNA, CDR3 protein. The D gene is left open where the match is weak. Part of the rows lack a size; the others show once, few, many or a class for expanded clones.

d_gene: TRBD1
abundance: NA
j_gene: TRBJ2-2
v_gene: TRBV27
CDR3nt: TGTGCCAGCAGTTTCAGGGGGCTCGGGGAGCTGTTTTTT
CDR3aa: CASSFRGLGELFF

d_gene: NA
abundance: NA
j_gene: TRBJ2-7
v_gene: TRBV2
CDR3nt: TGTGCCAGCAGGGGGGACCCAACCTACGAGCAGTACTTC
CDR3aa: CASRGDPTYEQYF

d_gene: TRBD2
abundance: NA
j_gene: TRBJ2-7
v_gene: TRBV30
CDR3nt: TGTGCCTGGAGTGTACTATTCGGGCCGCATGGCGGGAGTACCGGCTACGAGCAGTACTTC
CDR3aa: CAWSVLFGPHGGSTGYEQYF

d_gene: NA
abundance: NA
j_gene: TRBJ1-2
v_gene: TRBV28
CDR3nt: TGTGCCAGCAGTTTGGGAAGGGGGGAAGTCTATGGCTACACCTTC
CDR3aa: CASSLGRGEVYGYTF

d_gene: NA
abundance: NA
j_gene: TRBJ2-3
v_gene: TRBV27
CDR3nt: TGTGCCAGCAGCCGCGGGGTCCGCTCCACAGATACGCAGTATTTT
CDR3aa: CASSRGVRSTDTQYF

d_gene: TRBD2
abundance: NA
j_gene: TRBJ2-7
v_gene: TRBV27
CDR3nt: TGTGCCAGCAGCGGACTAGCGGGAGCCGAGCAGTACTTC
CDR3aa: CASSGLAGAEQYF

d_gene: NA
abundance: NA
j_gene: TRBJ2-7
v_gene: TRBV7-9
CDR3nt: TGTGCCAGCAGCTTCCCCGGGTCCTACGAGCAGTACTTC
CDR3aa: CASSFPGSYEQYF

d_gene: NA
abundance: NA
j_gene: TRBJ2-2
v_gene: TRBV14
CDR3nt: TGTGCCAGCAGCCGTGGGGCGAACACCGGGGAGCTGTTTTTT
CDR3aa: CASSRGANTGELFF

d_gene: NA
abundance: once
j_gene: TRBJ2-5
v_gene: TRBV6-5
CDR3nt: TGTGCCAGCAGTTTACGAGTCGGAGAGACCCAGTACTTC
CDR3aa: CASSLRVGETQYF

d_gene: NA
abundance: NA
j_gene: TRBJ2-2
v_gene: TRBV10-3
CDR3nt: TGTGCCATCATGACAGACGCCGGGGAGCTGTTTTTT
CDR3aa: CAIMTDAGELFF

d_gene: TRBD2
abundance: once
j_gene: TRBJ2-1
v_gene: TRBV29-1
CDR3nt: TGCAGCGTTGAAGGGGGCGGGAGGAATGAGCAGTTCTTC
CDR3aa: CSVEGGGRNEQFF

d_gene: NA
abundance: NA
j_gene: TRBJ2-7
v_gene: TRBV7-9
CDR3nt: TGTGCCAGCAGCTCTGCAATGCCCGAGCAGTACTTC
CDR3aa: CASSSAMPEQYF

d_gene: TRBD1
abundance: NA
j_gene: TRBJ2-1
v_gene: TRBV28
CDR3nt: TGTGCCAGCAGACCTGCCGGGACAGGGCAGGATGAGCAGTTCTTC
CDR3aa: CASRPAGTGQDEQFF

d_gene: TRBD2
abundance: NA
j_gene: TRBJ2-7
v_gene: TRBV9
CDR3nt: TGTGCCAGCAGCGTAGCCACTAGCGGACCCGTCGAGCAGTACTTC
CDR3aa: CASSVATSGPVEQYF

d_gene: TRBD1
abundance: NA
j_gene: TRBJ1-2
v_gene: TRBV9
CDR3nt: TGTGCCAGCAGCCCGGGACAGGGGGTTGTTGGCTACACCTTC
CDR3aa: CASSPGQGVVGYTF

d_gene: NA
abundance: NA
j_gene: TRBJ2-1
v_gene: TRBV5-6
CDR3nt: TGTGCCAGCAGCCAACTAAGCTCCTACAATGAGCAGTTCTTC
CDR3aa: CASSQLSSYNEQFF

d_gene: NA
abundance: NA
j_gene: TRBJ2-5
v_gene: TRBV7-8
CDR3nt: TGTGCCAGCATCGCGGGTTTGGGACAAGAGACCCAGTACTTC
CDR3aa: CASIAGLGQETQYF

d_gene: TRBD2
abundance: NA
j_gene: TRBJ2-7
v_gene: TRBV5-6
CDR3nt: TGTGCCAGCAGCTTGGGGCCTAGCGGGAGCTCCTACGAGCAGTACTTC
CDR3aa: CASSLGPSGSSYEQYF